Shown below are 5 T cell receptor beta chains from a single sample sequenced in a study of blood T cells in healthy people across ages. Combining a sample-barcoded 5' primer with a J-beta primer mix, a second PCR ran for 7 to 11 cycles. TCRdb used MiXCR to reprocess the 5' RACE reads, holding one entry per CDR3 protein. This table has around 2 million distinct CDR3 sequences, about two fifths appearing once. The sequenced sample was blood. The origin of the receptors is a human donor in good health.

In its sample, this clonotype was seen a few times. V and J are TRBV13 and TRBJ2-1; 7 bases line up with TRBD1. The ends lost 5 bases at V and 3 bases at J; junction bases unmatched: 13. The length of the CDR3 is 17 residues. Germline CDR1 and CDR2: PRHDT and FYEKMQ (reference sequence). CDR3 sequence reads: CASSGLFDRVSYNEQFF. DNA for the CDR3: TGTGCCAGCAGCGGATTGTTTGACAGGGTGAGCTACAATGAGCAGTTCTTC.

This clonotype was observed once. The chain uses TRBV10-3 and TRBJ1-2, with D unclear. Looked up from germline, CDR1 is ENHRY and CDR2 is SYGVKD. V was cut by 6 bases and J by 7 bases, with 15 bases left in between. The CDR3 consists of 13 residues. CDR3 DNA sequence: TGTGCCATCAGGAACGAGGCTGTGGGTGGCTACACCTTC. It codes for CAIRNEAVGGYTF.

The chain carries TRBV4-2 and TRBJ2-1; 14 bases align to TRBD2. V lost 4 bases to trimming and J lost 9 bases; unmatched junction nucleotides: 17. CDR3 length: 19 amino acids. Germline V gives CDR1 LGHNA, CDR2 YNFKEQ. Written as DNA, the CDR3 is TGTGCCAGCAGCCTTTCCGGGACTAGCGGGGGTCGGGTGGGAGGTGAGCAGTTCTTC. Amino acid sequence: CASSLSGTSGGRVGGEQFF.

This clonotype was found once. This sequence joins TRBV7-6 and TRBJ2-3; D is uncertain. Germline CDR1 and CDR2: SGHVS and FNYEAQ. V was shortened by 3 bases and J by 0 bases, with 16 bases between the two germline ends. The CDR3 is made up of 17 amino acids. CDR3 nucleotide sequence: TGTGCCAGCAGCTTTTTTTCCTCACCGGCCAGCACAGATACGCAGTATTTT. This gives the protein CASSFFSSPASTDTQYF.

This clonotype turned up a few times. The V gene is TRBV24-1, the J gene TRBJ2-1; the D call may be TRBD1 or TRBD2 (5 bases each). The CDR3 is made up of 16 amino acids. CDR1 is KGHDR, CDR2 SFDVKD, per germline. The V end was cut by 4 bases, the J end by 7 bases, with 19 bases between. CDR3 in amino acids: CATSDIGQGAGNEQFF. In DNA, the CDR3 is TGTGCCACCAGTGACATCGGCCAGGGAGCCGGGAATGAGCAGTTCTTC.